Listed below are T cell receptor beta chains from one sample, sequenced in a study of T-cell memory formation after mild COVID-19. TCRdb redid the calling of the 5' RACE reads with MiXCR, one entry per CDR3 protein. The sample includes about 400,000 distinct CDR3 sequences, approximately 24% of them seen just once. Sequencing was performed on PBMCs or a T cell subset sorted from them (not recorded which). These receptors were taken from an adult woman who had mild COVID-19 (a few samples of this study predate the infection). Cell type and time point are not known. CDR3s include the opening cysteine and the closing phenylalanine or tryptophan. D genes are given only for firm matches. The size field is filled for only some rows; it gives once, few, many or a size class.

D gene	clone size	V gene	CDR3 length	J gene	CDR3 DNA	CDR3 protein
.	.	TRBV20-1	12	TRBJ1-5	TGCAGTGTGGTATCAGGGGATCAGCCCCAGCATTTT	CSVVSGDQPQHF
.	.	TRBV7-8	13	TRBJ1-2	TGTGCCAGCAGCCCCGGCCACCGCTATGGCTACACCTTC	CASSPGHRYGYTF
.	.	TRBV4-2	13	TRBJ2-5	TGTGCCAGCAGCCAGCAACGCTTGGAGACCCAGTACTTC	CASSQQRLETQYF
.	.	TRBV7-2	13	TRBJ1-2	TGTGCCAGCAGCTTAGATGGAGCTTATGGCTACACCTTC	CASSLDGAYGYTF
TRBD2	.	TRBV7-8	19	TRBJ2-3	TGTGCCAGCAGTCCTCGGACTAGCGGGGGCCTTCCCCGGACAGATACGCAGTATTTT	CASSPRTSGGLPRTDTQYF
.	.	TRBV4-3	14	TRBJ2-7	TGCGCCAGCAGCGACCTCGTGAGCTCCTACGAGCAGTACTTC	CASSDLVSSYEQYF
.	.	TRBV24-1	13	TRBJ2-1	TGTGCCACCAGTGAAGGGGAAGGCGATGAGCAGTTCTTC	CATSEGEGDEQFF
TRBD1	.	TRBV5-1	14	TRBJ2-7	TGCGCCAGCAGCCCCCAGGGGGAGTCCTACGAGCAGTACTTC	CASSPQGESYEQYF
TRBD1	.	TRBV7-3	15	TRBJ2-2	TGTGCCAGCAGCTCGACAGGGGGGTCCACCGGGGAGCTGTTTTTT	CASSSTGGSTGELFF
.	.	TRBV7-2	15	TRBJ2-3	TGTGCCAGCAGCTTAGGGACAATAGGGGCAGATACGCAGTATTTT	CASSLGTIGADTQYF
TRBD2	.	TRBV6-5	15	TRBJ2-7	TGTGCCAGCAGTTACCCCGGGACTAGCGGATACGAGCAGTACTTC	CASSYPGTSGYEQYF
TRBD1	few	TRBV13	16	TRBJ2-7	TGTGCCAGCAGCGCCGACAGGGGAAGGGACCACTACGAGCAGTACTTC	CASSADRGRDHYEQYF
.	.	TRBV12-3/TRBV12-4	15	TRBJ1-5	TGTGCCACCCAGAAAGATAGTTCTAGCAATCAGCCCCAGCATTTT	CATQKDSSSNQPQHF
.	few	TRBV4-1	14	TRBJ2-7	TGCGCCAGCAGCCAAGAGGGTGAGACCTACGAGCAGTACTTC	CASSQEGETYEQYF
.	.	TRBV20-1	16	TRBJ2-7	TGCAGTGCTAGGGTTGTGCCGCGGGACAGCTCCTACGAGCAGTACTTC	CSARVVPRDSSYEQYF
.	few	TRBV5-8	13	TRBJ2-3	TGTGCCAGCAGCTGGGACCGCCCAGATACGCAGTATTTT	CASSWDRPDTQYF
.	few	TRBV7-2	16	TRBJ2-1	TGTGCCAGCAGCTTAGAGGTGATGCGGACTAACAATGAGCAGTTCTTC	CASSLEVMRTNNEQFF
.	.	TRBV6-1	14	TRBJ1-1	TGTGCCAGCAGTGACCCGGACCTAGGGACTGAAGCTTTCTTT	CASSDPDLGTEAFF
.	.	TRBV7-8	17	TRBJ2-5	TGTGCCAGCAGCTTAGCGCTGGGGGGGCGGAACCAAGAGACCCAGTACTTC	CASSLALGGRNQETQYF
.	few	TRBV14	15	TRBJ2-3	TGTGCCAGCAGCCAGGGGGGCGCGTTGACAGATACGCAGTATTTT	CASSQGGALTDTQYF
.	few	TRBV6-2/TRBV6-3	17	TRBJ1-1	TGTGCCAGCAGTCTCGCGCAGGGGTGGGGCTACGGTACTGAAGCTTTCTTT	CASSLAQGWGYGTEAFF
TRBD1	.	TRBV24-1	16	TRBJ1-1	TGTGCCACCAGTGCCACTACAGGGGGAGGGTACACTGAAGCTTTCTTT	CATSATTGGGYTEAFF
.	many	TRBV6-5	13	TRBJ2-7	TGTGCCAGCAGCTACTTTGGCTGGGACGAGCAGTACTTC	CASSYFGWDEQYF
.	.	TRBV28	14	TRBJ2-7	TGTGCCAGCAGCGGCGTAACACTTTGGCGGGAGCAGTACTTC	CASSGVTLWREQYF
.	.	TRBV11-2	18	TRBJ1-3	TGTGCCAGCAGCTTATTGGGGCGAATGGGCGTCTCTGGAAACACCATATATTTT	CASSLLGRMGVSGNTIYF
.	.	TRBV10-3	16	TRBJ2-1	TGTGCCATCAGTGAGTCGAAGCTCAGCTCCTACAATGAGCAGTTCTTC	CAISESKLSSYNEQFF
TRBD2	few	TRBV24-1	16	TRBJ2-3	TGTGCCACCAGTGATTTGGCGCGGGGGGGCGCAGATACGCAGTATTTT	CATSDLARGGADTQYF
.	few	TRBV19	14	TRBJ1-5	TGTGCCAGCACGGGCCAGGCAGGGCGGCAGCCCCAGCATTTT	CASTGQAGRQPQHF
TRBD2	.	TRBV6-6	18	TRBJ2-2	TGTGCCAGCAGCCCCCTCCCCAGTCAGCGGGGAAACACCGGGGAGCTGTTTTTT	CASSPLPSQRGNTGELFF
TRBD2	.	TRBV7-9	16	TRBJ2-2	TGTGCCAGCAGCCCCCGACTAGCGGGAGTGTCCGGGGAGCTGTTTTTT	CASSPRLAGVSGELFF
TRBD2	.	TRBV3-1	18	TRBJ2-7	TGTGCCAGCAGCCACTCCTCACTAGCGGGTCGTAGCTCCTACGAGCAGTACTTC	CASSHSSLAGRSSYEQYF
.	.	TRBV24-1	14	TRBJ1-2	TGTGCCACCAGGCGAACGGGTGGGAACTATGGCTACACCTTC	CATRRTGGNYGYTF
.	.	TRBV6-2/TRBV6-3	16	TRBJ1-1	TGTGCCAGCAGTTACATCGGGGGATACATGAACACTGAAGCTTTCTTT	CASSYIGGYMNTEAFF
.	.	TRBV11-1	17	TRBJ2-1	TGTGCCAGCGCCTCACAACTAGGACAGAGCTCCTACAATGAGCAGTTCTTC	CASASQLGQSSYNEQFF
.	many	TRBV7-3	15	TRBJ1-5	TGTGCCAGCAGCTTAGGTTCCGGGTCCAATCAGCCCCAGCATTTT	CASSLGSGSNQPQHF
TRBD1	.	TRBV7-2	16	TRBJ1-2	TGTGCCAGCAGCTTAGCGGGGGACAGGGTAAACTATGGCTACACCTTC	CASSLAGDRVNYGYTF
TRBD1	.	TRBV29-1	13	TRBJ2-7	TGCAGCAGTTGGGACAGGGTTGACTACGAGCAGTACTTC	CSSWDRVDYEQYF
.	few	TRBV12-3/TRBV12-4	14	TRBJ2-7	TGTGCCAGCAGTTTTGGCGCCAGGGCGGACGAGCAGTACTTC	CASSFGARADEQYF
TRBD1	.	TRBV15	14	TRBJ1-1	TGTGCCACCAGCAGCGGACAGGGTTACACTGAAGCTTTCTTT	CATSSGQGYTEAFF
TRBD1	few	TRBV11-2	17	TRBJ2-3	TGTGCCAGCAGCTTTAGTAGGACAGGGAGAATCGCAGATACGCAGTATTTT	CASSFSRTGRIADTQYF
TRBD2	once	TRBV7-9	15	TRBJ2-5	TGTGCCAGCAGCCTCCTAGCGGGAGCGGGAGAGACCCAGTACTTC	CASSLLAGAGETQYF
.	.	TRBV10-3	18	TRBJ2-2	TGTGCCATCAGTGAGTCGGACTTAACTTGGGGGAAGCCCGGGGAGCTGTTTTTT	CAISESDLTWGKPGELFF
TRBD2	.	TRBV12-3/TRBV12-4	15	TRBJ2-3	TGTGCCAGCAGTCCCAGCGGGAGACGCACAGATACGCAGTATTTT	CASSPSGRRTDTQYF
.	.	TRBV12-3/TRBV12-4	15	TRBJ1-1	TGTGCCAGCAGTTCTCTCATGAGCTTGGACACTGAAGCTTTCTTT	CASSSLMSLDTEAFF
.	few	TRBV7-2	16	TRBJ1-1	TGTGCCAGCAGCTTAGCGCACAGGTGGGCGGACACTGAAGCTTTCTTT	CASSLAHRWADTEAFF
.	.	TRBV4-3	15	TRBJ1-2	TGCGCCAGCAGCCAAGATCAAACAGGGTCTTCTGGCTACACCTTC	CASSQDQTGSSGYTF
.	.	TRBV18	13	TRBJ1-1	TGTGCCAGCTCACCCCCAGACAGCCACGAAGCTTTCTTT	CASSPPDSHEAFF
.	.	TRBV7-9	16	TRBJ2-7	TGTGCCAGCAGCTCGGACACAGGGGACTCCCCCTACGAGCAGTACTTC	CASSSDTGDSPYEQYF
TRBD1	.	TRBV15	16	TRBJ2-5	TGTGCCACCAGCAGAGAGGGACAGGGGGCTGGCGAGACCCAGTACTTC	CATSREGQGAGETQYF
.	few	TRBV29-1	16	TRBJ2-3	TGCAGCGTTGAAGAGGGTCAGCTAGGTTTCACAGATACGCAGTATTTT	CSVEEGQLGFTDTQYF
.	.	TRBV6-5	15	TRBJ2-7	TGTGCCAGCAGTTACGGACCGGGGAGCTCCTACGAGCAGTACTTC	CASSYGPGSSYEQYF
.	once	TRBV12-5	15	TRBJ2-3	TGTGCTAGTGGTTTGTCAGAGTCTAGCACAGATACGCAGTATTTT	CASGLSESSTDTQYF
TRBD2	few	TRBV3-1	15	TRBJ2-1	TGTGCCAGCAGCGCCGGGACTAGCGGGCGAAATGAGCAGTTCTTC	CASSAGTSGRNEQFF
.	few	TRBV20-1	13	TRBJ2-2	TGCAGTGCTAGAGGGTTGGGGGACGGGGAGCTGTTTTTT	CSARGLGDGELFF
.	.	TRBV5-1	15	TRBJ1-4	TGCGCCAGCAGCTTTCTCGGGTCAACTAATGAAAAACTGTTTTTT	CASSFLGSTNEKLFF
.	.	TRBV5-1	14	TRBJ1-2	TGCGCCAGCAGCTTGGCCCAACAGGCGTATGGCTACACCTTC	CASSLAQQAYGYTF
.	.	TRBV7-3	13	TRBJ1-1	TGTGCCAGCTGTCGGGGGGTGAACACTGAAGCTTTCTTT	CASCRGVNTEAFF
TRBD2	.	TRBV5-1	18	TRBJ2-3	TGCGCCAGCAGCCGATTCCAGAGCGGGGGTGGATACCCAGATACGCAGTATTTT	CASSRFQSGGGYPDTQYF
TRBD2	.	TRBV5-1	15	TRBJ2-7	TGCGCCAGCAGCCCCGGGACTAGCGAAACCTACGAGCAGTACTTC	CASSPGTSETYEQYF
.	few	TRBV20-1	16	TRBJ2-7	TGCAGTGCTAGAGATTTAGGGTCAAGCAGGTTGAGCGAGCAGTACTTC	CSARDLGSSRLSEQYF